Listed here are 21 T cell receptor beta chains from one sample, sequenced in a study of response to subunit inactivated influenza vaccine. TCRdb itself ran the RT-PCR reads through MiXCR, one entry per CDR3 protein. The profile shows about 520,000 distinct CDR3 sequences, 7.2% of them singletons. This sample comprised PBMCs from blood, obtained less than 30 months after vaccination. These receptor sequences come from a man between 45 and 75 years old who received an inactivated influenza vaccine.

This clonotype was seen a few times. The V call is TRBV23-1, the J call TRBJ2-7; D not resolved. TRBV23-1 is filed as an ORF, its function uncertain. V was trimmed by 4 bases and J by 5 bases, leaving 6 bases between them. The CDR3 covers 11 residues. The CDR3 loop reads CASSPRDEQYF. As DNA, the CDR3 is TGCGCCAGCAGTCCTAGGGACGAGCAGTACTTC.

The chain joins TRBV7-2 to TRBJ1-1; D gene uncertain. Germline lookup yields CDR1 SGHTA and CDR2 FQGNSA. The CDR3 runs to 13 residues. Trimming removed 5 bases at V and 1 base at J, with 8 bases between. The CDR3 here is CASSPTTNTEAFF. The CDR3 DNA follows: TGTGCCAGCAGCCCGACCACGAACACTGAAGCTTTCTTT.

V is TRBV2 and J is TRBJ1-1; 9 bases align to TRBD1. This CDR3 has 14 amino acids. V gave up 4 bases and J gave up 7 bases; unmatched junction bases: 7. The germline V gene has CDR1 SNHLY and CDR2 FYNNEI. As DNA, the CDR3 is TGTGCCAGCAGTGGACAGGGGGTGTATGGTGAAGCTTTCTTT. Residues: CASSGQGVYGEAFF. The entire variable domain, with the rest obtained from reference TRBV2 and TRBJ1-1, is as follows: EPEVTQTPSHQVTQMGQEVILRCVPISNHLYFYWYRQILGQKVEFLVSFYNNEISEKSEIFDDQFSVERPDGSNFTLKIRSTKLEDSAMYFCASSGQGVYGEAFFGQGTRLTVV.

This clonotype was counted many times. The chain uses TRBV7-9 and TRBJ2-4; possibly TRBD2 for D (5 bases). There are 14 residues in the CDR3. V was shortened by 3 bases and J by 8 bases, with 14 bases between the two germline ends. The V gene's germline CDR1 is SEHNR and CDR2 FQNEAQ (reference sequence). The CDR3, as DNA: TGTGCCAGCAGCTTCGGGCAGCGGCTTGACATTCAGTACTTC. This encodes CASSFGQRLDIQYF.

The rearrangement links TRBV4-1 to TRBJ1-2; D not certain. Per germline, CDR1 MGHRA and CDR2 YSYEKL. V was cut by 6 bases and J by 5 bases, with 19 bases left in between. The CDR3 is 15 amino acids. In DNA, the CDR3 is TGCGCCAGCAGGGAGGGCCCTAATGAAAGATATGGCTACACCTTC. Translated: CASREGPNERYGYTF.

The table lists this clonotype with a few counts. The V call is TRBV4-1, the J call TRBJ2-6; 10 bases agree with TRBD2. After removal of 0 bases from V and 0 bases from J, the junction contained 11 bases not matched to a gene. CDR3 size: 21 residues. Germline assignment: CDR1 MGHRA and CDR2 YSYEKL. CDR3 region: CASSQERQLAGAFSGANVLTF. CDR3 DNA: TGCGCCAGCAGCCAAGAAAGACAGCTAGCGGGGGCCTTCTCTGGGGCCAACGTCCTGACTTTC.

J is TRBJ2-1 and V is TRBV11-2; no reliable D call. CDR3 size: 12 residues. V dropped 0 bases and J dropped 9 bases, with 6 bases sitting between them. In germline, CDR1 is SGHAT, CDR2 FQNNGV. CDR3 amino acids: CASSLESPEQFF. The CDR3 bases are TGTGCCAGCAGCTTAGAGAGTCCTGAGCAGTTCTTC. Drawing the rest from reference TRBV11-2 and TRBJ2-1, the complete variable domain is EAGVAQSPRYKIIEKRQSVAFWCNPISGHATLYWYQQILGQGPKLLIQFQNNGVVDDSQLPKDRFSAERLKGVDSTLKIQPAKLEDSAVYLCASSLESPEQFFGPGTRLTVL.

This clonotype was recorded a few times. This chain links TRBV5-1 with TRBJ2-4, with D tentatively TRBD2 (6 bases). Germline V CDR1 and CDR2: SGHRS, YFSETQ. CDR3 length: 14 amino acids. Trimming left V 6 bases short and J 6 bases short, with 16 bases between. As DNA, the CDR3 is TGCGCCAGCAAGGTCAGTGTCGGGGGAAACATTCAGTACTTC. Translating gives CASKVSVGGNIQYF.

This CDR3 reads CASSDSRLHSSYEQYF. CDR3 in DNA: TGTGCCAGCAGTGACTCTCGACTCCACAGCTCCTACGAGCAGTACTTC. The J gene is TRBJ2-7, the V gene TRBV6-4; unclear D gene. Germline CDR1 reads MRHNA; CDR2 reads SNTAGT. Trimming took 0 bases from V and 0 from J, leaving 12 bases between them. There are 16 residues in the CDR3.

This clonotype was picked up many times. The chain has TRBV7-9 and TRBJ2-3; 9 nucleotides match TRBD2. There are 16 residues in the CDR3. The V segment lost 5 bases and the J segment 4 bases; nucleotides outside the gene matches: 10. CDR1 is SEHNR, CDR2 FQNEAQ, per germline (reference sequence). CDR3 DNA sequence: TGTGCCAGCAGCCCACGCTCATCTAGCGGGGCAGATACGCAGTATTTT. Amino acids: CASSPRSSSGADTQYF. The whole variable domain, filled in from reference TRBV7-9 and TRBJ2-3, reads DTGVSQNPRHKITKRGQNVTFRCDPISEHNRLYWYRQTLGQGPEFLTYFQNEAQLEKSRLLSDRFSAERPKGSFSTLEIQRTEQGDSAMYLCASSPRSSSGADTQYFGPGTRLTVL.

This clonotype was seen more than once but under ten times. This rearrangement joins TRBV5-1 to TRBJ2-5; TRBD2 matches at 14 bases. Losses at the gene ends were 4 bases for V and 3 bases for J; bases not matched to a gene: 8. The CDR3 runs 17 residues. Looked up from germline, CDR1 is SGHRS and CDR2 is YFSETQ. Written as DNA, the CDR3 is TGCGCCAGCAGCCCAGGACTAGCGGGGGGCGGAAAAGAGACCCAGTACTTC. Its translation: CASSPGLAGGGKETQYF.

The rearrangement links TRBV7-2 to TRBJ1-5; D is unclear. CDR1 is SGHTA, CDR2 FQGNSA, per germline. The V and J ends lost 5 bases and 3 bases respectively, with 14 bases between them. CDR3 length equals 15 residues. CDR3 residues: CASSLSTVSNQPQHF. The CDR3 coding sequence is TGTGCCAGCAGCCTCAGCACGGTTTCCAATCAGCCCCAGCATTTT.

This clonotype was observed a handful of times. This chain uses TRBV7-3 with TRBJ2-5; D is possibly TRBD2 (5 bases). The CDR3 is 15 residues long. V shed 1 base and J shed 4 bases, with 13 bases lying between them. Germline-derived CDR1 and CDR2 are SGHTA and FQGTGA. CDR3 protein: CASSLSRGTGETQYF. The CDR3 bases are TGTGCCAGCAGCTTAAGTCGGGGAACGGGAGAGACCCAGTACTTC.

V gene TRBV10-3 combines with J gene TRBJ2-5, with 10 bases that match TRBD1. J gave up 3 bases and V 5 bases, and 6 bases lay outside the gene matches. The germline V gene has CDR1 ENHRY and CDR2 SYGVKD. There are 15 residues in the CDR3. As DNA, the CDR3 is TGTGCCATCAGTCTTACCGGGACAGGGGAAGAGACCCAGTACTTC. This sequence encodes CAISLTGTGEETQYF.

This clonotype showed up just a few times. The genes are TRBV9 and TRBJ2-5, with 9 bases identical to TRBD2. Per germline, CDR1 SGDLS and CDR2 YYNGEE. This CDR3 comprises 15 residues. Trimming removed 4 bases from V and 5 bases from J; junction bases left unmatched: 9. The CDR3 reads CASSLFSGRGETQYF. The CDR3 coding sequence is TGTGCCAGCAGCCTATTTAGCGGGAGAGGGGAGACCCAGTACTTC.

This clonotype was counted between two and nine times. The gene calls are TRBV5-1 and TRBJ2-7; the D gene is possibly TRBD2 (7 bases). This CDR3 contains 14 residues. Trimming took 3 bases from V and 3 from J, leaving 13 bases between them. Germline V gene data show CDR1 as SGHRS and CDR2 as YFSETQ. The DNA of the CDR3 is TGCGCCAGCAGCTATGGACTAGGGGGCTACGAGCAGTACTTC. This encodes CASSYGLGGYEQYF.

There are many counts of this clonotype. The gene calls are TRBV7-2 and TRBJ2-7; TRBD1 is a possible D gene (5 bases). The CDR3 is 13 residues long. Germline loops: CDR1 SGHTA, CDR2 FQGNSA. Trimming removed 4 bases at V and 0 bases at J, with 7 bases between. The DNA of the CDR3 is TGTGCCAGCAGCTGGGGCATCTCCTACGAGCAGTACTTC. This translates into CASSWGISYEQYF.

The J gene is TRBJ2-7, the V gene TRBV6-1; D gene ambiguous. Trimming took 2 bases from V and 3 from J, leaving 8 bases between them. This CDR3 is built from 13 residues. Per germline, CDR1 MNHNS and CDR2 SASEGT. The CDR3 nucleotides are TGTGCCAGCAGTGAATTGGGGATCTACGAGCAGTACTTC. Translation: CASSELGIYEQYF.

This clonotype was counted at least ten times. V gene TRBV12-3 or TRBV12-4 combines with J gene TRBJ1-3, with 7 bases lining up with TRBD1. This CDR3 has 17 amino acids. The trim removed 7 bases at V and 0 bases at J, leaving 12 bases unmatched. CDR3 DNA: TGTGCCAGCACCTTCTCAGGGGGGGTTTTCTCTGGAAACACCATATATTTT. Translation: CASTFSGGVFSGNTIYF.

This clonotype was detected many times. The chain has TRBV7-2 and TRBJ2-3; D is undetermined. The CDR3 covers 15 residues. The germline CDR1 and CDR2 sequences are SGHTA and FQGNSA. V lost 3 bases and J 0 bases, leaving 10 bases between the germline ends. For the CDR3, the DNA is TGTGCCAGCAGCTTGGCCGTTGTTAGCACAGATACGCAGTATTTT. It specifies CASSLAVVSTDTQYF.

This chain connects TRBV4-1 to TRBJ1-2; 7 positions match TRBD1. Germline V CDR1 and CDR2: MGHRA, YSYEKL. This CDR3 contains 14 residues. The V segment lost 2 bases and the J segment 7 bases; nucleotides outside the gene matches: 7. This CDR3 reads CASSQTQGGFGYTF. In nucleotides, the CDR3 is TGCGCCAGCAGCCAAACCCAGGGGGGTTTTGGCTACACCTTC.